Listed below are T cell receptor beta chains from one sample, sequenced in a study of T cell responses to AZD1222 COVID-19 vaccine. Clones were sequenced by immunoSEQ multiplex PCR, and TCRdb holds only the in-frame ones, with some missing. Of more than 150,000 clones in the sample, 90% to 95% are singletons; the top ten hold around 1.6%. Sample: peripheral blood, taken 28 days after the second AZD1222 dose. These receptors originate from an adult who received the AZD1222 COVID-19 vaccine. Each CDR3 is given with its conserved first and last residue. The order of the fields is V gene, J gene, clone size, D gene, CDR3 protein, CDR3 DNA. D genes are given only for firm matches. Expanded clones get a size class; other rows say once, few or many, or leave the size out.

TRBV12-5	TRBJ2-3	-	-	CASGLSGSTDTQYF	TGTGCTAGTGGTTTGTCCGGTAGCACAGATACGCAGTATTTT
TRBV7-3	TRBJ1-2	-	TRBD1	CASNEGQGVYGYTF	TGTGCCAGCAATGAAGGACAGGGGGTCTATGGCTACACCTTC
TRBV3-1/TRBV3-2	TRBJ1-3	-	TRBD1	CASSQGTGGPGNTIYF	TGTGCCAGCAGCCAAGGAACAGGGGGGCCTGGAAACACCATATATTTT
TRBV11-2	TRBJ2-5	-	-	CASSLVAGEETQYF	TGTGCCAGCAGCTTAGTTGCGGGTGAGGAGACCCAGTACTTC
TRBV12-3/TRBV12-4	TRBJ2-1	-	TRBD1	CASGETGNNEQFF	TGTGCCAGCGGAGAGACAGGGAACAATGAGCAGTTCTTC
TRBV3-1/TRBV3-2	TRBJ2-3	-	-	CASSQWSLDTQYF	TGTGCCAGCAGCCAATGGTCGCTAGATACGCAGTATTTT
TRBV5-6	TRBJ2-3	-	-	CASSLDFGTDTQYF	TGTGCCAGCAGCTTGGATTTTGGCACAGATACGCAGTATTTT
TRBV29-1	TRBJ2-3	-	-	CSVIKDNRNVGTDTQYF	TGCAGCGTTATCAAAGACAACAGGAACGTGGGGACAGATACGCAGTATTTT
TRBV5-1	TRBJ2-3	-	-	CASSLTVGPSTDTQYF	TGCGCCAGCAGCTTAACGGTGGGCCCTAGCACAGATACGCAGTATTTT
TRBV28	TRBJ1-5	-	-	CASLFGANQPQHF	TGTGCCAGCCTATTCGGGGCAAATCAGCCCCAGCATTTT
TRBV2	TRBJ1-1	-	-	CASSAGAGAFF	TGTGCCAGCAGCGCGGGGGCGGGTGCTTTCTTT
TRBV6-5	TRBJ2-7	-	TRBD2	CASSYSRGAYEQYF	TGTGCCAGCAGTTACTCGCGGGGGGCATACGAGCAGTACTTC
TRBV18	TRBJ2-1	-	-	CASSLTSLGYNEQFF	TGTGCCAGCTCACTTACTAGTCTCGGGTACAATGAGCAGTTCTTC
TRBV30	TRBJ1-4	once	TRBD1	CACPTEGAGEKLFF	TGTGCCTGCCCTACAGAGGGGGCGGGTGAAAAACTGTTTTTT
TRBV21-1	TRBJ2-3	-	-	CASSPGLSTDTQYF	TGTGCCAGCAGCCCGGGACTAAGCACAGATACGCAGTATTTT
TRBV11-2	TRBJ2-2	-	-	CASSLDHYTGELFF	TGTGCCAGCAGCTTAGACCACTACACCGGGGAGCTGTTTTTT
TRBV21-1	TRBJ2-3	-	-	CASSKDNTDTQYF	TGTGCCAGCAGCAAAGACAACACAGATACGCAGTATTTT
TRBV15	TRBJ1-2	-	-	CATSRVGRELEGYTF	TGTGCCACCAGCAGAGTAGGACGGGAGTTAGAAGGCTACACCTTC
TRBV18	TRBJ2-3	-	-	CASSPWGRSTDTQYF	TGTGCCAGCTCACCATGGGGGCGTAGCACAGATACGCAGTATTTT
TRBV5-1	TRBJ2-5	-	TRBD2	CASSEMHSGAQETQYF	TGCGCCAGCAGCGAAATGCATAGCGGGGCCCAAGAGACCCAGTACTTC
TRBV11-2	TRBJ1-6	-	-	CASYPGLRDANSPLHF	TGTGCCAGCTACCCGGGATTAAGGGATGCTAATTCACCCCTCCACTTT
TRBV5-8	TRBJ2-3	-	-	CASSLGYLRDTQYF	TGTGCCAGCAGCTTAGGTTACTTACGAGATACGCAGTATTTT
TRBV28	TRBJ1-2	-	-	CASSLLGDYGYTF	TGTGCCAGCAGCCTCTTAGGCGACTATGGCTACACCTTC
TRBV4-3	TRBJ2-1	-	-	CASSQEGRVWDEQFF	TGCGCCAGCAGCCAAGAAGGTAGGGTTTGGGATGAGCAGTTCTTC
TRBV11-2	TRBJ2-2	-	-	CASSLAGTNTGELFF	TGTGCCAGCAGCTTAGCTGGAACGAACACCGGGGAGCTGTTTTTT
TRBV6-5	TRBJ1-2	-	TRBD1	CASSSPDRGGDYGYTF	TGTGCCAGCAGTTCCCCGGACAGGGGAGGTGACTATGGCTACACCTTC